Presented here are 14 T cell receptor beta chains from one specimen sequenced in a study of blood T cell repertoires in COVID-19 (dated by TCRdb to about 2020). The library was made by the immunoSEQ multiplex PCR assay. TCRdb limited this immuneACCESS table to in-frame rearrangements with V and J called. A share of clones is missing; checked studies link under half to unresolved V genes, and the rest is unexplained. The sample data list around 170,000 clones, and approximately 88% of these were observed just once. The ten largest account for roughly an eighth of the sample. Source material: peripheral blood. These receptors were collected from a man between 18 and 35 years old with active or convalescent COVID-19.

The chain combines TRBV7-2 with TRBJ2-5, with 7 bases matching TRBD1. V lost 2 bases and J lost 2; bases outside the gene matches: 5. This CDR3 region has 15 residues. CDR1 is SGHTA and CDR2 is FQGNSA in the germline V gene. The CDR3 spells CASSLQTGNQETQYF. The CDR3 bases are TGTGCCAGCAGCTTACAGACAGGGAATCAAGAGACCCAGTACTTC. Complete variable domain (other parts from reference TRBV7-2 and TRBJ2-5): GAGVSQSPSNKVTEKGKDVELRCDPISGHTALYWYRQSLGQGLEFLIYFQGNSAPDKSGLPSDRFSAERTGGSVSTLTIQRTQQEDSAVYLCASSLQTGNQETQYFGPGTRLLVL.

The V and J genes are TRBV6-6 and TRBJ1-5; tentative D call: TRBD1 (6 bases). The CDR3 is made up of 13 amino acids. CDR1 and CDR2 (germline): MNHNY, SVGAGI (reference sequence). V was shortened by 4 bases and J by 6 bases, with 10 bases between the two germline ends. The CDR3 region is CASSFTGSQPQHF. CDR3 DNA: TGTGCCAGCAGTTTTACAGGGTCTCAGCCCCAGCATTTT.

CDR3 DNA sequence: TGTGCCAGCAGCCAAGGGACTAGCACAGCCTACAATGAGCAGTTCTTC. Protein sequence: CASSQGTSTAYNEQFF. The chain carries TRBV3-1 (or the pseudogene TRBV3-2) and TRBJ2-1; 8 nucleotides line up with TRBD2. The V and J ends lost 1 base and 2 bases, in that order; junction bases with no gene match: 4. The germline V gene has CDR1 LGHDT and CDR2 YNNKEL (reference sequence). There are 16 residues in the CDR3.

The chain links TRBV11-2 to TRBJ2-7; no reliable D call. Germline-derived CDR1 and CDR2 are SGHAT and FQNNGV. There are 14 residues in the CDR3. Trimming removed 1 base at V and 2 bases at J, with 9 bases between. This CDR3 is CASSLGFTPYEQYF. As DNA, the CDR3 is TGTGCCAGCAGCTTAGGCTTTACACCCTACGAGCAGTACTTC.

The V gene is TRBV7-8, the J gene TRBJ1-2; D perhaps matches TRBD1 (5 bases). From germline, CDR1 is SGHVS and CDR2 FQNEAQ. CDR3 length: 12 residues. Trimming stripped 5 bases from V and 4 bases from J, with 8 bases between. CDR3 loop: CASSLDSYGYTF. The CDR3 DNA is TGTGCCAGCAGCCTTGACAGCTATGGCTACACCTTC.

As regards this clone: The identical CDR3 is also encoded by other nucleotide sequences in the sample. The gene calls are TRBV11-2 and TRBJ1-6; TRBD1 is a possible D gene (6 bases). This CDR3 spans 14 amino acids. The germline V gene encodes CDR1 SGHAT and CDR2 FQNNGV. The V end lost 3 bases, the J end lost 5 bases, and 8 bases lay between the germline ends. CDR3 sequence: CASSFSGDNSPLHF. The CDR3 nucleotides are TGTGCCAGCAGCTTTTCAGGGGATAATTCACCCCTCCACTTT.

This chain joins TRBV18 and TRBJ2-3, with TRBD2 matching over 7 bases. Looked up from germline, CDR1 is KGHSH and CDR2 is LQKENI. Germline trimming cut 5 bases from V and 4 bases from J; bases unmatched to any gene: 6. There are 14 residues in the CDR3. Here the CDR3 reads CASSATSVPDTQYF. CDR3 coding DNA: TGTGCCAGCTCAGCTACTAGCGTGCCAGATACGCAGTATTTT.

The genes are TRBV15 and TRBJ2-3; the D gene is possibly TRBD2 (5 bases). The CDR3 runs to 15 residues. The germline V gene has CDR1 LNHNV and CDR2 YYDKDF (reference sequence). V gave up 2 bases and J gave up 2 bases, with 11 bases separating them. In DNA form, the CDR3 reads TGTGCCACCAGCAGATATGACGGGGACACAGATACGCAGTATTTT. Translating gives CATSRYDGDTDTQYF.

The rearrangement links TRBV3-1 (or the pseudogene TRBV3-2) to TRBJ2-7, with D tentatively TRBD2 (5 bases). Germline-derived CDR1 and CDR2 are LGHDT and YNNKEL (reference sequence). The CDR3 loop spans 15 amino acids. The V gene lost 3 bases and the J gene lost 3 bases, with 15 bases spanning the gap. The CDR3 bases are TGTGCCAGCAGCCAGATATGGGAGTACGGCTACGAGCAGTACTTC. Translating gives CASSQIWEYGYEQYF.

In this sample, this clone turned up a few times. CDR3 in amino acids: CASSPTPFDTQYF. CDR3 DNA: TGTGCCAGCAGCCCCACACCCTTCGATACGCAGTATTTT. This chain uses TRBV6-2 or TRBV6-3 with TRBJ2-3; D is undetermined. Germline V gives CDR1 MNHEY, CDR2 SVGEGT. Trimming took off 6 bases at V and 6 bases at J, with 13 bases between the two ends. This CDR3 comprises 13 residues.

The J gene is TRBJ1-1, the V gene TRBV6-5; D call uncertain. V was clipped by 5 bases and J by 6 bases, with 16 bases between them. The CDR3 has 14 amino acids. Germline CDR1 reads MNHEY; CDR2 reads SVGAGI. As DNA, the CDR3 is TGTGCCAGCAGTAACCTAGTCAATGACGCTGAAGCTTTCTTT. It encodes CASSNLVNDAEAFF.

This clone was counted a single time. For the CDR3, the DNA is TGTGCCAGTAGTATTCTTGGCGGGGTGTACCAAGAGACCCAGTACTTC. This encodes CASSILGGVYQETQYF. J is TRBJ2-5 and V is TRBV19, with D perhaps TRBD2 (6 bases). Germline V gene sequence: CDR1 LNHDA, CDR2 SQIVND (reference sequence). The CDR3 has 16 residues. V lost 3 bases and J lost 0, with 14 bases in between.

The chain carries TRBV6-5 and TRBJ2-1, with a possible D match to TRBD2 (6 bases). The CDR3 loop spans 14 amino acids. The germline V and J ends were trimmed by 6 bases and 6 bases, with 15 bases remaining between them. Germline-derived CDR1 and CDR2 are MNHEY and SVGAGI. The CDR3: CASSRTSPLNEQFF. The CDR3 DNA follows: TGTGCCAGCAGCCGAACTAGCCCTCTCAATGAGCAGTTCTTC.

This clone was seen only once. This sequence joins TRBV18 and TRBJ2-3; D is possibly TRBD1 (5 bases). With 4 bases removed from V and 1 base from J, the gap between germline ends came to 15 bases. Germline-derived CDR1 and CDR2 are KGHSH and LQKENI. The CDR3 contains 16 residues. The CDR3 sequence is CASSLSPQGGTDTQYF. The CDR3 DNA follows: TGTGCCAGCTCACTCTCGCCGCAGGGTGGCACAGATACGCAGTATTTT.